The T cell receptor beta chain under discussion was sequenced for a study of cytomegalovirus exposure and HLA in healthy donors. Study at large: Early released data comprised tens of millions of unique TCRs from HLA-typed donors. Findings and caveats of the study: It was shown in a later analysis that HLA-associated TCR beta chains were more clonally expanded than other, equally common chains.

This PCR relied on a set of 60 Vbeta primers and 13 Jbeta primers. Sequencing used immunoSEQ multiplex PCR; TCRdb keeps in-frame clones, though not all of them. Of about 150,000 clones listed, more than 75% are singletons. Points on this clone: No antigen is known for it.

The germline V gene has CDR1 MRHNA and CDR2 SNTAGT. The CDR3 is 13 residues long. The V end was cut by 4 bases, the J end by 4 bases, with 8 bases between. Sequencing was done on a sample of PBMCs. This sequence was found in a woman in her forties in good health and CMV-seronegative. The chain combines TRBV6-4 with TRBJ1-5; perhaps TRBD1 as D (5 bases). The CDR3 DNA reads TGTGCCAGCAGTGTACAGGCGAATCAGCCCCAGCATTTT. Protein: CASSVQANQPQHF.